The 5 T cell receptor beta chains in this list originate from one sample, sequenced in a study of T cells in Graves' hyperthyroidism and ophthalmopathy (dated by TCRdb to between 2018 and 2021). The library relied on multiplex PCR. The instrument was an Illumina HiSeq 2000. TCR beta CDR3 regions were amplified from RNA transcripts. For the first round of RT-PCR on the TCR CDR3, the HTBI primer set was used together with the Qiagen OneStep RT-PCR kit. TCRdb's own reprocessing of the public reads used fastp at Q25 and MiXCR and kept productive beta chains. Each CDR3 protein appears once, grouped with its most common genes and DNA. For this sample the table gives a few hundred thousand distinct CDR3 sequences, of which 14% to 15% were detected only once. The ten largest make up about an eighth of the sample. The sequencing sample was made of blood. The receptors stem from a middle-aged woman with Graves' hyperthyroidism that later progressed to Graves' ophthalmopathy.

In its sample, this clonotype was seen many times. This sequence joins TRBV5-5 and TRBJ1-5; D is unresolved. V lost 0 bases, J lost 6 bases, and 16 bases lay in between. The CDR3 has 16 residues. The germline CDR1 and CDR2 sequences are SGHKS and YYEKEE (reference sequence). DNA for the CDR3: TGTGCCAGCAGCTTGGAACCCGACTTGGATGCTCAGCCCCAGCATTTT. Amino acid sequence: CASSLEPDLDAQPQHF.

This rearrangement joins TRBV28 to TRBJ1-2; possible D gene TRBD1, 6 bases. The V end lost 5 bases, the J end lost 3 bases, and 16 bases lay between the germline ends. CDR1 MDHEN and CDR2 SYDVKM come from the germline V gene. This CDR3 is built from 15 residues. Written as DNA, the CDR3 is TGTGCCAGCAGTCGACCACTACAGGGCTACTATGGCTACACCTTC. Translated, it gives CASSRPLQGYYGYTF.

This sequence joins TRBV20-1 and TRBJ1-1, with 7 bases aligning to TRBD1. This CDR3 is 14 amino acids long. The trim removed 6 bases at V and 0 bases at J, leaving 7 bases unmatched. CDR1 is DFQATT, CDR2 SNEGSKA, per germline (reference sequence). The CDR3 region has the DNA TGCAGTGCAAGCAGGGGGTCACTGAACACTGAAGCTTTCTTT. Protein product: CSASRGSLNTEAFF.

This clonotype came up many times. This chain connects TRBV20-1 to TRBJ2-3; 11 bases are shared with TRBD1. The CDR3 consists of 15 residues. Germline values: CDR1 DFQATT, CDR2 SNEGSKA (reference sequence). With 6 bases clipped from V and 7 bases from J, the junction kept 12 bases outside the gene matches. The CDR3 DNA is TGCAGTGCCAGGGCCGGGACAGGGGGTCGGAATACGCAGTATTTT. Translation: CSARAGTGGRNTQYF.

This clonotype appeared a few times. The V and J genes are TRBV28 and TRBJ1-2; D is unclear. The CDR3 extends over 17 amino acids. Trimming cost V 4 bases and J 4 bases, with 22 bases left between them. Germline V gives CDR1 MDHEN, CDR2 SYDVKM. CDR3 sequence: CASSYPIGHNSFYGYTF. CDR3 in DNA: TGTGCCAGCAGTTACCCCATTGGGCACAACTCTTTCTATGGCTACACCTTC.